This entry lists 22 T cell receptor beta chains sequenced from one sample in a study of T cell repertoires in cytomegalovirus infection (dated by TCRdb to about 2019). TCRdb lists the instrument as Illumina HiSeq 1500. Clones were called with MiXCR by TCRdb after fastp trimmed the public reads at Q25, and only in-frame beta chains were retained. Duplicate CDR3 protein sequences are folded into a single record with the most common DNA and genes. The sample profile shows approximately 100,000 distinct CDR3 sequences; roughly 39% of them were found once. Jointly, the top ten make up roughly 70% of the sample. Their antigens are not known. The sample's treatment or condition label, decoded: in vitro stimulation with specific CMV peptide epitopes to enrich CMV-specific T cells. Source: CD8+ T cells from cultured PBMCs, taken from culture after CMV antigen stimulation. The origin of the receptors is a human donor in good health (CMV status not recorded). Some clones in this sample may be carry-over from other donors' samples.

The CDR3 sequence is CSAVAAGPIRYEQYF. CDR3 DNA: TGCAGTGCTGTTGCCGCCGGGCCTATTCGGTACGAGCAGTACTTC. The chain uses TRBV20-1 and TRBJ2-7; D remains unclear. The germline gives CDR1 DFQATT, CDR2 SNEGSKA (reference sequence). This CDR3 region has 15 residues. Trimming shortened V by 5 bases and J by 4 bases, and 21 bases separated the two germline ends.

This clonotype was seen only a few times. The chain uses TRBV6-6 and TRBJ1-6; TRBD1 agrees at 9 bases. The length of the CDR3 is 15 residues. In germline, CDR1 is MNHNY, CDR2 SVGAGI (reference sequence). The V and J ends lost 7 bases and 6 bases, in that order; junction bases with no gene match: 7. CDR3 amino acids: CASINRDRVNSPLHF. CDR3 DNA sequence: TGTGCCAGCATCAACCGGGACAGGGTTAATTCACCCCTCCACTTT.

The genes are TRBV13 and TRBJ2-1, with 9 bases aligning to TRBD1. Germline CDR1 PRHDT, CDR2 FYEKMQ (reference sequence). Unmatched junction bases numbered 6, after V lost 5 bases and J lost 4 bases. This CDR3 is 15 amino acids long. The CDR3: CASSDPGQGYNEQFF. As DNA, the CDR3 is TGTGCCAGCAGCGACCCCGGACAGGGGTACAATGAGCAGTTCTTC.

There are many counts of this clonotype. CDR3 sequence (DNA): TGCGCCAGCAGCGGACAGACCAACACTGAAGCTTTCTTT. Its translation: CASSGQTNTEAFF. The V gene is TRBV5-1, the J gene TRBJ1-1; tentatively, D is TRBD1 (6 bases). The CDR3 loop spans 13 amino acids. Trimming took off 4 bases at V and 2 bases at J, with 9 bases between the two ends. Germline CDR1 reads SGHRS; CDR2 reads YFSETQ.

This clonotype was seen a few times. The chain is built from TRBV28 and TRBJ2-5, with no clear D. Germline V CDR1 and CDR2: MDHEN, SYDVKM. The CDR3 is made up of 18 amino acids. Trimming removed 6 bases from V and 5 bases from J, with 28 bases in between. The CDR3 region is CASSHALTRDPPRETQYF. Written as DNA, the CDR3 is TGTGCCAGCAGCCACGCTCTTACAAGGGATCCCCCTAGGGAGACCCAGTACTTC.

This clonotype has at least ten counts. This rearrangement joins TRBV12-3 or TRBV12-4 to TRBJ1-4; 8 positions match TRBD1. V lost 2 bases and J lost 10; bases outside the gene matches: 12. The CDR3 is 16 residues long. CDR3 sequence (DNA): TGTGCCAGCAGTTTACTAACGACAGGGGCTTCGGGAAAACTGTTTTTT. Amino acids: CASSLLTTGASGKLFF.

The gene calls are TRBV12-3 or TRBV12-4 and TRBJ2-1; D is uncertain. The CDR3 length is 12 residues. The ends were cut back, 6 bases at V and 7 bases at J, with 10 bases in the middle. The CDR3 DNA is TGTGCCAGCAGCACTCCGGTAAATGAGCAGTTCTTC. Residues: CASSTPVNEQFF.

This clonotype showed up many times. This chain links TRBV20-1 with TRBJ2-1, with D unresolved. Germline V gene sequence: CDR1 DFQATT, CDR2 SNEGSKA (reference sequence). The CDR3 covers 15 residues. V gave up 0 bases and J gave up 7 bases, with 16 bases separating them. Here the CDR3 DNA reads TGCAGTGCTAGAGATCTCGACCTGGCAGTGAATGAGCAGTTCTTC. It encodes CSARDLDLAVNEQFF.

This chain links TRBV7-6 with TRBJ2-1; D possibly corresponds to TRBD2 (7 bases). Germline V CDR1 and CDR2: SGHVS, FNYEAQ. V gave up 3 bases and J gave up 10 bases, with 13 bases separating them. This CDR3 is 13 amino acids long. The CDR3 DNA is TGTGCCAGCAGCTTTTCGGGGGGCTACGAGCAGTTCTTC. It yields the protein CASSFSGGYEQFF.

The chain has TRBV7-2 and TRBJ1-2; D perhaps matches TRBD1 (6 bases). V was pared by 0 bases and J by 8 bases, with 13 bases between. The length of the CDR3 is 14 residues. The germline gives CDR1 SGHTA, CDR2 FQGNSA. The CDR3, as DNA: TGTGCCAGCAGCTTAGCGCCCGACGGGGGCGGCTACACCTTC. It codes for CASSLAPDGGGYTF.

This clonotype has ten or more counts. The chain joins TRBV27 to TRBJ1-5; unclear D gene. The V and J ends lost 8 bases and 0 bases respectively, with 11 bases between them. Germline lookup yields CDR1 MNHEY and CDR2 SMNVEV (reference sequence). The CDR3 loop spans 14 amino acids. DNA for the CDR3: TGTGCCAGCCAGGACTTCTATAGCAATCAGCCCCAGCATTTT. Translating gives CASQDFYSNQPQHF.

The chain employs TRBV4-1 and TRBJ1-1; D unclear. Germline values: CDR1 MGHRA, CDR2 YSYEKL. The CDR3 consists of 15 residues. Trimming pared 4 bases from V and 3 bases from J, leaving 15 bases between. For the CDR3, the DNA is TGCGCCAGCAGCCCGTCTGAGTTTGGGGACACTGAAGCTTTCTTT. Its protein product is CASSPSEFGDTEAFF.

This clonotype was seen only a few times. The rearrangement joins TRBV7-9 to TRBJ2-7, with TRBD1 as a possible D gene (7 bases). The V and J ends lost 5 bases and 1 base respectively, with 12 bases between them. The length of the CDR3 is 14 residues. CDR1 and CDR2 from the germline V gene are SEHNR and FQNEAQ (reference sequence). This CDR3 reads CASSRRGESYEQYF. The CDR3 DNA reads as TGTGCCAGCAGCCGCAGGGGGGAGTCCTACGAGCAGTACTTC.

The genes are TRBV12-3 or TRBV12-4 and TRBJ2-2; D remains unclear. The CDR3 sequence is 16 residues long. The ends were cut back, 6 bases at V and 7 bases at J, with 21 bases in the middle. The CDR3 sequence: CASSDPSGLPGGELFF. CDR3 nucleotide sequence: TGTGCCAGCAGCGATCCCTCCGGGCTCCCAGGCGGGGAGCTGTTTTTT.

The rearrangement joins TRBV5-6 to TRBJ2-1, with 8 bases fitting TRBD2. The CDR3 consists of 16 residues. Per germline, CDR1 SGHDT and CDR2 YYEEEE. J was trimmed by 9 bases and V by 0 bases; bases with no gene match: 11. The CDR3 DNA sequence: TGTGCCAGCAGCTTGGCTAGCGGGTGGCTGGTTGGTGAGCAGTTCTTC. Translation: CASSLASGWLVGEQFF.

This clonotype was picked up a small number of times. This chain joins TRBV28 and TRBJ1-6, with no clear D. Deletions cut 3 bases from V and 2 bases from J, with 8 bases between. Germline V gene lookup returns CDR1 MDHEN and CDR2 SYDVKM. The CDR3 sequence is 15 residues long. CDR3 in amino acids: CASSFRETYNSPLHF. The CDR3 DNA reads TGTGCCAGCAGTTTTAGGGAAACCTATAATTCACCCCTCCACTTT.

CDR3 sequence reads: CASRPPGTRQETQYF. CDR3 in DNA: TGTGCCAGCAGGCCCCCCGGGACACGCCAAGAGACCCAGTACTTC. This chain uses TRBV27 with TRBJ2-5; D possibly corresponds to TRBD1 (6 bases). This CDR3 is 15 amino acids long. Germline values: CDR1 MNHEY, CDR2 SMNVEV (reference sequence). V dropped 6 bases and J dropped 1 base, with 15 bases sitting between them.

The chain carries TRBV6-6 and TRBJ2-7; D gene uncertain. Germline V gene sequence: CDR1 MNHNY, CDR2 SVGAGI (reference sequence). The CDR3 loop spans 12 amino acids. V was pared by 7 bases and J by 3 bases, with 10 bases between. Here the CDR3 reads CASTNGVYEQYF. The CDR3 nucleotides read TGTGCCAGCACCAATGGGGTCTACGAGCAGTACTTC.

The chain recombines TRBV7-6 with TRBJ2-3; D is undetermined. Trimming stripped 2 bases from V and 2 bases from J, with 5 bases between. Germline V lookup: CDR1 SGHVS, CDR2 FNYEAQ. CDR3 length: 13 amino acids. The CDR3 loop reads CASSLLNTDTQYF. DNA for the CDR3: TGTGCCAGCAGCTTACTCAACACAGATACGCAGTATTTT. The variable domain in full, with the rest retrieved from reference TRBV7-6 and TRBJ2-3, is GAGVSQSPRYKVTKRGQDVALRCDPISGHVSLYWYRQALGQGPEFLTYFNYEAQQDKSGLPNDRFSAERPEGSISTLTIQRTEQRDSAMYRCASSLLNTDTQYFGPGTRLTVL.

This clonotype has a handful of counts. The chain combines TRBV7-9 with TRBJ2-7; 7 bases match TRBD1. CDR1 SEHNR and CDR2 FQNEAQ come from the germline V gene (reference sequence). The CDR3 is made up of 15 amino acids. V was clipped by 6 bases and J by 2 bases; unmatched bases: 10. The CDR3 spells CASSQSWDRAYEQYF. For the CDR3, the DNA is TGTGCCAGCAGTCAAAGCTGGGACAGAGCCTACGAGCAGTACTTC.

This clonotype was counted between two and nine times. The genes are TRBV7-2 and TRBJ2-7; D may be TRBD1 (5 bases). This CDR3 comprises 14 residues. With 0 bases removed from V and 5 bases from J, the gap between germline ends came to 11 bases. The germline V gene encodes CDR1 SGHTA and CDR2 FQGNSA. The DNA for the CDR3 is TGTGCCAGCAGCTTAGCAGGGGTGGTGGACGAGCAGTACTTC. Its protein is CASSLAGVVDEQYF.

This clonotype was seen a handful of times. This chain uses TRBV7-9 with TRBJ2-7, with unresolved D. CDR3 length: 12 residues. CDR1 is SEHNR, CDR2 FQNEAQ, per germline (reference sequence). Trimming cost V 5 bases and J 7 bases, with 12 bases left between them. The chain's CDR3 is CASSLEPREQYF. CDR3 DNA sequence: TGTGCCAGCAGCCTTGAACCCCGGGAGCAGTACTTC.